This T cell receptor (beta chain) appears in the sequencing data of a study of immune heterogeneity within non-small cell lung tumors. Study background: It was found that the tumors were 4 squamous cell carcinomas, roughly eleven non-squamous carcinomas and 1 not otherwise specified.

By frequency in the sample, this clonotype is medium-sized. Its cognate antigen is unknown. Amplifying TCR beta CDR3 involved multiplex PCR carried out with 32 V and 13 J primers. TCRdb itself ran the multiplex PCR reads through MiXCR, one entry per CDR3 protein. The sample yields more than 10,000 distinct CDR3 sequences, 20% to 25% seen once. Looked up from germline, CDR1 is MNHNS and CDR2 is SASEGT. The CDR3 runs to 17 residues. Unmatched junction bases numbered 13, after V lost 6 bases and J lost 2 bases. The template for each sample was roughly 600 ng of genomic DNA, which had been extracted from bulk tumor tissue. Several far-apart biopsies were taken per primary tumor during surgery. The cohort was untreated, with newly diagnosed non-small cell lung cancer undergoing curative surgery. Notes on the study in general: Local tumor mutational burden correlated moderately but significantly with local T-cell clonality (R about 0.34). Identical dominant CDR3 beta clonotypes recurred among a patient's tumor sites, alongside site-unique high-frequency clones.

J is TRBJ1-5 and V is TRBV6-1; 7 bases agree with TRBD1. This clonotype was sampled from a man in his forties or fifties with non-small cell lung cancer. Sequencing was carried out using lung tumor tissue. CDR3 DNA: TGTGCCAGCAGACGGACAGGCTTGCAGGGGGGCAATCAGCCCCAGCATTTT. Translated: CASRRTGLQGGNQPQHF.